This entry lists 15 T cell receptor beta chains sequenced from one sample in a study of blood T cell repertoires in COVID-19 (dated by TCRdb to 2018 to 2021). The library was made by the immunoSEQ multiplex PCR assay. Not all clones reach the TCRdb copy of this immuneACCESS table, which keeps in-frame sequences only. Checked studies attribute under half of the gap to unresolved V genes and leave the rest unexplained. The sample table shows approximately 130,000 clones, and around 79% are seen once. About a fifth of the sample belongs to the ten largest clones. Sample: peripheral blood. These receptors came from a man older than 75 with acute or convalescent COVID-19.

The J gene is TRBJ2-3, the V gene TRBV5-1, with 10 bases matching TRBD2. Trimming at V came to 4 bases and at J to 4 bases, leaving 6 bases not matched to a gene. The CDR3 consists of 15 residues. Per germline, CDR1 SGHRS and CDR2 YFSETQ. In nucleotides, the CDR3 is TGCGCCAGCAGCCCCCCCGGGACTAGCGCAGATACGCAGTATTTT. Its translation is CASSPPGTSADTQYF.

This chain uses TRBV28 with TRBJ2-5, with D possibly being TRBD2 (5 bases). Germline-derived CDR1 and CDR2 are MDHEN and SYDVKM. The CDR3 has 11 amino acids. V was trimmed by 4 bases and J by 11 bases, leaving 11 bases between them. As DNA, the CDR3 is TGTGCCAGCAGTTCTACTAGGCTTCAGTACTTC. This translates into CASSSTRLQYF.

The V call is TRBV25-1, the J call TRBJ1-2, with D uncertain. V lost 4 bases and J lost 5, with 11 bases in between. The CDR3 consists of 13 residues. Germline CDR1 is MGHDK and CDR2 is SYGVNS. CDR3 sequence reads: CASSGSGGYGYTF. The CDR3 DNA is TGTGCCAGCAGTGGATCAGGAGGATATGGCTACACCTTC.

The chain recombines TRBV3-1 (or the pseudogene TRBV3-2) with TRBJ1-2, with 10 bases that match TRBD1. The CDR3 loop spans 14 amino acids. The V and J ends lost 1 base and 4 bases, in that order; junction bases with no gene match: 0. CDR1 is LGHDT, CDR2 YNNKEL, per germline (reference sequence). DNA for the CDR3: TGTGCCAGCAGCCAAGGGACAGGGGGCTATGGCTACACCTTC. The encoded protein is CASSQGTGGYGYTF.

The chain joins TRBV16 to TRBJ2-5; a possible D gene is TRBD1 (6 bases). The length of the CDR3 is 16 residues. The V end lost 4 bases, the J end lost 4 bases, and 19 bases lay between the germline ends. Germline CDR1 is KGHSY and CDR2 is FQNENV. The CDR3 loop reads CASSRADRHEGETQYF. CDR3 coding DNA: TGTGCCAGCAGCCGGGCCGACAGGCACGAGGGAGAGACCCAGTACTTC.

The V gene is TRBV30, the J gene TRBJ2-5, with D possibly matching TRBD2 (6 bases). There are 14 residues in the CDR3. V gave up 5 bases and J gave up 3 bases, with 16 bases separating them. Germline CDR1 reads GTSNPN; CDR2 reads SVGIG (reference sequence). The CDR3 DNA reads TGTGCCTGGGGGGGAGGAGGGAGCAAAGAGACCCAGTACTTC. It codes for CAWGGGGSKETQYF.

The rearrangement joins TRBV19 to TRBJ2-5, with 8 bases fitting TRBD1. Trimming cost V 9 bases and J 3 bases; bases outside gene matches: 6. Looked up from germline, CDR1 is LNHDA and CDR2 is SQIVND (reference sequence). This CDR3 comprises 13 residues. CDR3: CASRDRGEETQYF. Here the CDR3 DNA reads TGTGCCAGCCGAGACAGGGGAGAAGAGACCCAGTACTTC. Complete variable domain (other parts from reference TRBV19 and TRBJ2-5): DGGITQSPKYLFRKEGQNVTLSCEQNLNHDAMYWYRQDPGQGLRLIYYSQIVNDFQKGDIAEGYSVSREKKESFPLTVTSAQKNPTAFYLCASRDRGEETQYFGPGTRLLVL.

As DNA, the CDR3 is TGCGCCAGCAGCCCCCGGGGAGGGCCGAACACCGGGGAGCTGTTTTTT. Protein: CASSPRGGPNTGELFF. The V gene is TRBV5-1, the J gene TRBJ2-2; the match to TRBD2 covers 7 bases. The ends lost 4 bases at V and 0 bases at J; junction bases unmatched: 6. Germline V gene lookup returns CDR1 SGHRS and CDR2 YFSETQ. CDR3 size: 16 residues.

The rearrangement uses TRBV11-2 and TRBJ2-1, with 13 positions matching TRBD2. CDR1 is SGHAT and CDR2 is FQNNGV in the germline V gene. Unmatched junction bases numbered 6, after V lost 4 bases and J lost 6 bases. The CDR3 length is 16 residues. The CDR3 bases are TGTGCCAGCAGCTCGGGACTAGCGGGGTTGGGCAATGAGCAGTTCTTC. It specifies CASSSGLAGLGNEQFF.

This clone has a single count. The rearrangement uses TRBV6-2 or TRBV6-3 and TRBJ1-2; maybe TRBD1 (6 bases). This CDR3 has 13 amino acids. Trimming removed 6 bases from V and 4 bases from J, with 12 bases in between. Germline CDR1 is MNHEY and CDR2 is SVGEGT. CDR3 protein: CASSQTGIYGYTF. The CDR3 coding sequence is TGTGCCAGCAGCCAAACAGGGATCTATGGCTACACCTTC.

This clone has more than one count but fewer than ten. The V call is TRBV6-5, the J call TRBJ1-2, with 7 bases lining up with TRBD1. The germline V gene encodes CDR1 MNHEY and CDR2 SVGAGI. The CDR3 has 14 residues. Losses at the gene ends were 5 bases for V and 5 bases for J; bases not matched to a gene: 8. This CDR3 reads CASSTTGQLYGYTF. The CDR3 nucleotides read TGTGCCAGCAGTACGACGGGACAGCTATATGGCTACACCTTC.

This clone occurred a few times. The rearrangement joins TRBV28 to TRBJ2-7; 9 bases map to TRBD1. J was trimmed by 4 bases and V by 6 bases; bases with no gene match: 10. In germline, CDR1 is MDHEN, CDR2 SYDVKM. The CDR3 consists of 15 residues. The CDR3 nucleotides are TGTGCCAGCAGGGAACTGCCGGGACAGGGTTACGAGCAGTACTTC. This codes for CASRELPGQGYEQYF.

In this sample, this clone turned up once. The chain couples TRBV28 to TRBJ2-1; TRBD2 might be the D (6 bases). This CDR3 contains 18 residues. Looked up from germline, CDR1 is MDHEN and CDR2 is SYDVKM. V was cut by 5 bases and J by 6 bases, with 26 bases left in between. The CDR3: CASSLVTGDSRSANEQFF. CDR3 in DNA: TGTGCCAGCAGTCTGGTCACTGGGGACTCCCGCTCAGCCAATGAGCAGTTCTTC.

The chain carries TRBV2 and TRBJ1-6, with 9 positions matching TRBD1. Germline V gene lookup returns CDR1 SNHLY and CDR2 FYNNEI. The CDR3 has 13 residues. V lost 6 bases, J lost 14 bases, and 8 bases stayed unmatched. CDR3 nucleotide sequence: TGTGCCAGCAGCGCGGGACAGGGTCTGGCCCTCCACTTT. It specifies CASSAGQGLALHF.

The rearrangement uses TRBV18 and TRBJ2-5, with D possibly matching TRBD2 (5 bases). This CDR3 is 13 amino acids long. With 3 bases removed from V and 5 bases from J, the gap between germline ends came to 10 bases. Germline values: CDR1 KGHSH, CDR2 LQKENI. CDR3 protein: CASSPLAWETQYF. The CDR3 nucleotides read TGTGCCAGCTCACCTCTAGCCTGGGAGACCCAGTACTTC.